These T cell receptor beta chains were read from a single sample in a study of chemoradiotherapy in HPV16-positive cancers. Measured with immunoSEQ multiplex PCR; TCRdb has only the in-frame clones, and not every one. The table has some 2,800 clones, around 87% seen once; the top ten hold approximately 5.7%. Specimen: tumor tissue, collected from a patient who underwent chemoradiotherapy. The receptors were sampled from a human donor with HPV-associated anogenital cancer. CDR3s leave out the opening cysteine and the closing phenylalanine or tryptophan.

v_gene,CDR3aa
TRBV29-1,SSPGDTNTEAF
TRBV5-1,ASSTVAGGHAEQY
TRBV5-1,ASSLIVAGGNEQY
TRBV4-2,ASSQEFFRGPTYNSPLH
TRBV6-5,ASSSSGLQETQY
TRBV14,ASSQLRRDEKLF
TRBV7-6,ASSFSSGRSTGELF
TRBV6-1,ASSEYRTSGSVETQY
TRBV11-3,ASSFGTSGHNEQF
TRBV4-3,ASSQEPYSGANVLT
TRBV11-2,ASQAAAEAF
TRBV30,AWSDRVAVKYNEQF
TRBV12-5,ASGFPHPGGYT
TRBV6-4,ASSVEAGGQDTQY
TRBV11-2,ASSLAVRGEPNHRAF
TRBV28,ASSLAQGISNQPQH
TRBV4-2,ASSHLAGGGTDTQY
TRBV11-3,ASSISGGPYNEQF
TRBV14,ASSLQRPGELF
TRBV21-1,ASSTVSGANVLT
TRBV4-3,ASSQEVGGGAGEQY
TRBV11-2,ASSPGRSQETQY
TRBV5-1,ASSTGQSTEAF
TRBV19,ASSVGGANEKLF
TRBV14,ASSQETGTGKVRYSGANVLT
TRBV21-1,ASSKTGGGADTQY
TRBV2,ASSDFQGALPGNTEAF
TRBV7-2,ASSSARGGELF
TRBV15,ATSRDSRGGSYEQY
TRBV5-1,ASSLGPSGGQTQETQY
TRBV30,AWSGAGGRTDTQY
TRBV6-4,ASSESSQANTEAF
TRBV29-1,SVGAGGYEQY
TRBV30,AQPGRITGNQPQH
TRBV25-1,ASSNLQGTLF